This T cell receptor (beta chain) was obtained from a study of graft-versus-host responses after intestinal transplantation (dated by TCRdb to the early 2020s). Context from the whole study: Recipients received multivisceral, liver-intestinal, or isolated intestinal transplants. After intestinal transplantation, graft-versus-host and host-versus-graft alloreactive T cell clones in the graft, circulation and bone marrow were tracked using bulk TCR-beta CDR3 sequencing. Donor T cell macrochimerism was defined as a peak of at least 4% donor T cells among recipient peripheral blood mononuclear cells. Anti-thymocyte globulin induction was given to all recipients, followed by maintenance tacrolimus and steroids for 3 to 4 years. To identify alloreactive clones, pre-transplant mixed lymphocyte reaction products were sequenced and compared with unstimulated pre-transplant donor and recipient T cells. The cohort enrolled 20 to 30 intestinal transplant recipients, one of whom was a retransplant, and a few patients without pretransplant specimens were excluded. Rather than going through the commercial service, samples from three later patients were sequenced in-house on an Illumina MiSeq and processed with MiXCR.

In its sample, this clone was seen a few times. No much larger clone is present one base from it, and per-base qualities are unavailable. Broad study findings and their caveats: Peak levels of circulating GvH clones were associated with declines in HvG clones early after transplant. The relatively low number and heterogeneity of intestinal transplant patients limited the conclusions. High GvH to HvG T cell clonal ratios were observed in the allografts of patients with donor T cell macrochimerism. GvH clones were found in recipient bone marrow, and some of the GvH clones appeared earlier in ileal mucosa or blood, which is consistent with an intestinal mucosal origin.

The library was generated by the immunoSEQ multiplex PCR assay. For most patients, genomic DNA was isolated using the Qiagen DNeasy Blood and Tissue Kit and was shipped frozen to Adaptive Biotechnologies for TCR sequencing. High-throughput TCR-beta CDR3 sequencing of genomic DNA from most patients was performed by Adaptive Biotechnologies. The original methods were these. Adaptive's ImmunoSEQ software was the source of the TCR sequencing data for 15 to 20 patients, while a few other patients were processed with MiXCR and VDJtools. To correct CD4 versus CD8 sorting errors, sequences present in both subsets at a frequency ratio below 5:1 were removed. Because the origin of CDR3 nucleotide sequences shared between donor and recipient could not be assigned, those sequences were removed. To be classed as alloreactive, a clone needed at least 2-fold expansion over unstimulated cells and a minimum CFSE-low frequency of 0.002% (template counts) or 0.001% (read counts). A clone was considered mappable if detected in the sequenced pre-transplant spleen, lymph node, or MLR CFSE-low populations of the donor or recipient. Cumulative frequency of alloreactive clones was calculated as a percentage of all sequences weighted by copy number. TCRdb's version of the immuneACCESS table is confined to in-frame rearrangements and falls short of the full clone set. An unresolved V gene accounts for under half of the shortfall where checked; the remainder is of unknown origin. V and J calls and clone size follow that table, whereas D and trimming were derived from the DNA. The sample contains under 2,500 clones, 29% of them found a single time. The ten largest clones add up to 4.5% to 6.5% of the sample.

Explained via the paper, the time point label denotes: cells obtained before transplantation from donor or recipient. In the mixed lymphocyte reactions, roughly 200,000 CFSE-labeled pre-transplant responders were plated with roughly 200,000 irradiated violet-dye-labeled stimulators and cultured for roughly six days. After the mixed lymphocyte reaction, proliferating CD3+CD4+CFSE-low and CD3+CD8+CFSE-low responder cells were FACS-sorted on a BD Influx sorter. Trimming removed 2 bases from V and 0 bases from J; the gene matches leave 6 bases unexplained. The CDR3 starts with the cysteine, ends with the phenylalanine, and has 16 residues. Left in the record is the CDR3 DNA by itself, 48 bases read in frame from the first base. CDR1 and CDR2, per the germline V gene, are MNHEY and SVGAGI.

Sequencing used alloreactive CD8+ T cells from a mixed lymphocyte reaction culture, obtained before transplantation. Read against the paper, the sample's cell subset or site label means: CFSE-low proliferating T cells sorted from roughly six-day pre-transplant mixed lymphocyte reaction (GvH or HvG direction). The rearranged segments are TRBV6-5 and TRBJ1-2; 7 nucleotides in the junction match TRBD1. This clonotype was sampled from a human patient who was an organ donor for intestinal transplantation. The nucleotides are TGTGCCAGCAGTTACCCCCGGGACAGCCCTAACTATGGCTACACCTTC. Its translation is CASSYPRDSPNYGYTF.